The 9 T cell receptor beta chains reported below all come from one sample, sequenced in a study of cytomegalovirus exposure and HLA in healthy donors. Primers for the PCR totalled 60 Vbeta and 13 Jbeta. This table comes from immunoSEQ multiplex PCR, and its TCRdb copy is limited to in-frame clones, with some not included. The repertoire holds 150,000 or so clones, with around 79% as singletons. Material for sequencing was PBMCs. Source of these receptors: a middle-aged man in good health and CMV-seropositive.

This clone was counted a single time. The V gene is TRBV29-1, the J gene TRBJ2-5; 8 bases align to TRBD2. CDR3 length equals 14 residues. The trim removed 4 bases at V and 2 bases at J, leaving 6 bases unmatched. Germline V lookup: CDR1 SQVTM, CDR2 ANQGSEA. The CDR3 sequence is CSVGLRLAQETQYF. In DNA form, the CDR3 reads TGCAGCGTTGGGTTGCGACTAGCGCAAGAGACCCAGTACTTC.

This chain links TRBV27 with TRBJ1-6; TRBD1 is a possible D gene (5 bases). V lost 2 bases and J lost 5, with 22 bases in between. CDR3 length: 19 residues. Looked up from germline, CDR1 is MNHEY and CDR2 is SMNVEV (reference sequence). The CDR3 is CASSLERVGLADNNSPLHF. CDR3 DNA: TGTGCCAGCAGTTTAGAGAGGGTAGGGCTAGCGGACAATAATTCACCCCTCCACTTT.

This chain connects TRBV19 to TRBJ2-7, with a possible D match to TRBD2 (6 bases). The CDR3 extends over 14 amino acids. CDR1 and CDR2 from the germline V gene are LNHDA and SQIVND (reference sequence). Trimming removed 5 bases at V and 1 base at J, with 12 bases between. CDR3 DNA sequence: TGTGCCAGTAGTTACGCCGGGAGTTCCTACGAGCAGTACTTC. Translation: CASSYAGSSYEQYF.

V and J are TRBV6-1 and TRBJ2-7; 10 bases align to TRBD1. This CDR3 comprises 14 residues. Germline CDR1 MNHNS, CDR2 SASEGT. Trimming took 7 bases from V and 3 from J; bases not matched to a gene: 6. As DNA, the CDR3 is TGTGCCAGCACCTTCGGGACAGGGGACTACGAGCAGTACTTC. Translating gives CASTFGTGDYEQYF.

The chain links TRBV4-3 to TRBJ1-4; D unclear. V was shortened by 0 bases and J by 4 bases, with 6 bases between the two germline ends. The CDR3 loop spans 14 amino acids. Germline loops: CDR1 LGHNA, CDR2 YSLEER. CDR3 in DNA: TGCGCCAGCAGCCAAGATTCCAGTAATGAAAAACTGTTTTTT. It encodes CASSQDSSNEKLFF.

The chain recombines TRBV9 with TRBJ1-2; TRBD1 aligns across 9 bases. The ends lost 3 bases at V and 5 bases at J; junction bases unmatched: 8. Germline V CDR1 and CDR2: SGDLS, YYNGEE. This CDR3 region has 15 residues. CDR3 protein: CASSATGGAVYGYTF. CDR3 coding DNA: TGTGCCAGCAGCGCAACAGGGGGCGCTGTTTATGGCTACACCTTC.

The genes are TRBV7-2 and TRBJ2-7, with 11 bases lining up with TRBD2. Losses at the gene ends were 0 bases for V and 3 bases for J; bases not matched to a gene: 4. This CDR3 comprises 16 residues. CDR1 is SGHTA, CDR2 FQGNSA, per germline. In DNA form, the CDR3 reads TGTGCCAGCAGCTTAGCGCGAGGACTAGCGGGCTACGAGCAGTACTTC. Translated: CASSLARGLAGYEQYF. Based on the CDR3 plus reference TRBV7-2 and TRBJ2-7, the full variable domain is GAGVSQSPSNKVTEKGKDVELRCDPISGHTALYWYRQSLGQGLEFLIYFQGNSAPDKSGLPSDRFSAERTGGSVSTLTIQRTQQEDSAVYLCASSLARGLAGYEQYFGPGTRLTVT.

The V and J genes are TRBV6-5 and TRBJ2-7; a possible D gene is TRBD1 (6 bases). V was shortened by 0 bases and J by 2 bases, with 8 bases between the two germline ends. Germline CDR1 reads MNHEY; CDR2 reads SVGAGI. This CDR3 is built from 14 residues. CDR3 region: CASSYSTGTYEQYF. As DNA, the CDR3 is TGTGCCAGCAGTTACTCTACAGGGACCTACGAGCAGTACTTC.

CDR3: CASRPLVSNYAKGYTF. The CDR3 nucleotides are TGTGCCAGTAGACCCCTTGTGAGCAACTATGCTAAGGGCTACACCTTC. V is TRBV19 and J is TRBJ1-2; D unresolved. Deletions cut 6 bases from V and 8 bases from J, with 25 bases between. Per germline, CDR1 LNHDA and CDR2 SQIVND (reference sequence). CDR3 length equals 16 residues. Using reference TRBV19 and TRBJ1-2 for the parts outside the CDR3, the full variable domain is DGGITQSPKYLFRKEGQNVTLSCEQNLNHDAMYWYRQDPGQGLRLIYYSQIVNDFQKGDIAEGYSVSREKKESFPLTVTSAQKNPTAFYLCASRPLVSNYAKGYTFGSGTRLTVV.